The 11 T cell receptor beta chains reported below all come from one sample, sequenced in a study of blood T cell repertoires in COVID-19. Assay used: immunoSEQ multiplex PCR; TCRdb lists only in-frame clones, some missing. This sample yields about 130,000 clones, of which roughly three quarters are seen a single time; about 40% belongs to the top ten. The sample taken for sequencing was peripheral blood. These receptors were obtained from a man aged 35-49 years with active or convalescent COVID-19.

There are many counts of this clone. The chain carries TRBV18 and TRBJ1-2; 7 bases map to TRBD1. J gave up 1 base and V 8 bases, and 1 base lay outside the gene matches. In germline, CDR1 is KGHSH, CDR2 LQKENI. The CDR3 contains 12 residues. CDR3 in amino acids: CASRDSNYGYTF. Here the CDR3 DNA reads TGTGCCAGCCGGGACAGTAACTATGGCTACACCTTC. The full variable domain, completed using reference TRBV18 and TRBJ1-2, is NAGVMQNPRHLVRRRGQEARLRCSPMKGHSHVYWYRQLPEEGLKFMVYLQKENIIDESGMPKERFSAEFPKEGPSILRIQQVVRGDSAAYFCASRDSNYGYTFGSGTRLTVV.

J is TRBJ1-5 and V is TRBV28; D is unresolved. CDR3 length equals 14 residues. The V gene's germline CDR1 is MDHEN and CDR2 SYDVKM. V dropped 5 bases and J dropped 6 bases, with 14 bases sitting between them. CDR3 DNA sequence: TGTGCCAGCAGTCCCCTCCTGGAGGGTCAGCCCCAGCATTTT. This codes for CASSPLLEGQPQHF.

V usage is TRBV11-2 and J usage is TRBJ2-1; TRBD1 aligns across 7 bases. CDR1 is SGHAT, CDR2 FQNNGV, per germline. With V trimmed by 5 bases and J by 3 bases, 7 bases remained unmatched. This CDR3 spans 15 amino acids. Here the CDR3 DNA reads TGTGCCAGCAGCGTTATGGGACAGCTCTACAATGAGCAGTTCTTC. It yields the protein CASSVMGQLYNEQFF. The whole variable domain, filled in from reference TRBV11-2 and TRBJ2-1, reads EAGVAQSPRYKIIEKRQSVAFWCNPISGHATLYWYQQILGQGPKLLIQFQNNGVVDDSQLPKDRFSAERLKGVDSTLKIQPAKLEDSAVYLCASSVMGQLYNEQFFGPGTRLTVL.

The chain employs TRBV19 and TRBJ2-3, with D maybe TRBD2 (6 bases). This CDR3 comprises 14 residues. V gave up 8 bases and J gave up 6 bases, with 18 bases separating them. CDR1 is LNHDA, CDR2 SQIVND, per germline (reference sequence). The CDR3 DNA follows: TGTGCCAGTGGACTGGCGAATCGGGGGGATACGCAGTATTTT. Translating it yields CASGLANRGDTQYF.

The chain has TRBV7-8 and TRBJ2-1, with a possible D match to TRBD1 (6 bases). The CDR3 spans 17 residues. V lost 6 bases, J lost 3 bases, and 21 bases lay in between. The germline V gene encodes CDR1 SGHVS and CDR2 FQNEAQ. The CDR3, as DNA: TGTGCCAGCAGAACCCGACAGGCGACTCCCGACTACAATGAGCAGTTCTTC. This sequence encodes CASRTRQATPDYNEQFF.

The table lists this clone with a few counts. The rearrangement uses TRBV19 and TRBJ1-2; D not certain. The V end was cut by 5 bases, the J end by 4 bases, with 5 bases between. The CDR3 length is 11 residues. The V gene's germline CDR1 is LNHDA and CDR2 SQIVND (reference sequence). The CDR3 DNA reads as TGTGCCAGTAGTTCCTCCTATGGCTACACCTTC. Encoded protein: CASSSSYGYTF.

The genes are TRBV5-1 and TRBJ1-2; D gene unclear. The CDR3 is 16 amino acids. Trimming removed 3 bases at V and 5 bases at J, with 20 bases between. Germline-derived CDR1 and CDR2 are SGHRS and YFSETQ. Here the CDR3 reads CASSSPDKVGFYGYTF. The CDR3 DNA sequence: TGCGCCAGCAGCTCCCCCGACAAGGTGGGCTTTTATGGCTACACCTTC.

The rearrangement uses TRBV6-1 and TRBJ2-7, with TRBD1 identical over 7 bases. The CDR3 extends over 15 amino acids. V shed 3 bases, J shed 2 bases, and the junction held 7 bases outside the gene matches. Germline values: CDR1 MNHNS, CDR2 SASEGT. CDR3 region: CASSDLRDSPYEQYF. The CDR3 DNA reads TGTGCCAGCAGTGATCTAAGGGACAGCCCCTACGAGCAGTACTTC.

The chain carries TRBV29-1 and TRBJ2-2; TRBD1 matches 8 bases. The CDR3 totals 14 residues. V gave up 4 bases and J gave up 5 bases; unmatched junction bases: 6. Germline V lookup: CDR1 SQVTM, CDR2 ANQGSEA. The CDR3 DNA follows: TGCAGCGTTGTATCAGGGGGCAGGACCGGGGAGCTGTTTTTT. It codes for CSVVSGGRTGELFF.

There are a few counts of this clone. The rearrangement uses TRBV7-9 and TRBJ2-7; 7 nucleotides agree with TRBD1. The CDR3 runs 16 residues. Germline CDR1 reads SEHNR; CDR2 reads FQNEAQ (reference sequence). V lost 4 bases to trimming and J lost 6 bases; unmatched junction nucleotides: 15. CDR3 DNA sequence: TGTGCCAGCAGCTCCTGGACAGGAGGTTCGGCAACCGAGCAGTACTTC. Protein: CASSSWTGGSATEQYF.

This chain joins TRBV10-2 and TRBJ2-5; possibly TRBD2 for D (6 bases). Germline-derived CDR1 and CDR2 are WSHSY and SAAADI. This CDR3 comprises 13 residues. V lost 4 bases to trimming and J lost 1 base, with 7 bases between them. As DNA, the CDR3 is TGCGCCAGCAGTGGGACTACCCAAGAGACCCAGTACTTC. This codes for CASSGTTQETQYF.